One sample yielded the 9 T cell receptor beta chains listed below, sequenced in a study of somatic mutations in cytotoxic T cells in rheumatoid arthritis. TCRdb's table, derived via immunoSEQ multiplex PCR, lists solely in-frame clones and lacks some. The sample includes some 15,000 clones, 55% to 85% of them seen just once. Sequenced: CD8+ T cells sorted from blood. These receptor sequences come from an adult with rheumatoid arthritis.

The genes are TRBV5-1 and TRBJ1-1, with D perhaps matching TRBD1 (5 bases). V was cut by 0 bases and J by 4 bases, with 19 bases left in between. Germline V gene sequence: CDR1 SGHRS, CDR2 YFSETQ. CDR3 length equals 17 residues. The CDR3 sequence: CASSLALGRGPGTEAFF. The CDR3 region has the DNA TGCGCCAGCAGCTTGGCACTGGGACGGGGACCTGGCACTGAAGCTTTCTTT. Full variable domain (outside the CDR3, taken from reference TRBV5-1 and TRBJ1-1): KAGVTQTPRYLIKTRGQQVTLSCSPISGHRSVSWYQQTPGQGLQFLFEYFSETQRNKGNFPGRFSGRQFSNSRSEMNVSTLELGDSALYLCASSLALGRGPGTEAFFGQGTRLTVV.

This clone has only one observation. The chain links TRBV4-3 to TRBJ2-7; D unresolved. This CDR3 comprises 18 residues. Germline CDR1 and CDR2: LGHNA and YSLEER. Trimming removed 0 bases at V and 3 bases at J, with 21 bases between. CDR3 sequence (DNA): TGCGCCAGCAGCCAAGAACCCTCTACAAGAGAGATGGTCTACGAGCAGTACTTC. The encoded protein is CASSQEPSTREMVYEQYF.

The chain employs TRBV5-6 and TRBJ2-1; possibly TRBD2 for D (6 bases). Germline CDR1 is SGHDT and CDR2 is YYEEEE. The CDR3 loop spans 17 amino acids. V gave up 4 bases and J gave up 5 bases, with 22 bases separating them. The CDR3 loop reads CASSGVAGRWDDNEQFF. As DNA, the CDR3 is TGTGCCAGCAGCGGGGTGGCGGGGCGATGGGACGACAATGAGCAGTTCTTC.

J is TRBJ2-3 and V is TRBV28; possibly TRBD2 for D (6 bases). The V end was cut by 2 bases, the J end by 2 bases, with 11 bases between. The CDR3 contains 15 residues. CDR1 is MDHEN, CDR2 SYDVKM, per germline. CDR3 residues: CASSLTWDSTDTQYF. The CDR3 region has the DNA TGTGCCAGCAGTTTAACTTGGGACTCCACAGATACGCAGTATTTT. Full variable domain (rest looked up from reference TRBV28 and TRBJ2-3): DVKVTQSSRYLVKRTGEKVFLECVQDMDHENMFWYRQDPGLGLRLIYFSYDVKMKEKGDIPEGYSVSREKKERFSLILESASTNQTSMYLCASSLTWDSTDTQYFGPGTRLTVL.

CDR3 nucleotides: TGTGCCAGCAGTGAACTTATGGGGGTGAGCTCCTACGAGCAGTACTTC. This gives the protein CASSELMGVSSYEQYF. V is TRBV2 and J is TRBJ2-7; the D gene could be TRBD1 or TRBD2 (5 bases each). V lost 2 bases to trimming and J lost 0 bases, with 14 bases between them. This CDR3 comprises 16 residues. CDR1 is SNHLY and CDR2 is FYNNEI in the germline V gene.

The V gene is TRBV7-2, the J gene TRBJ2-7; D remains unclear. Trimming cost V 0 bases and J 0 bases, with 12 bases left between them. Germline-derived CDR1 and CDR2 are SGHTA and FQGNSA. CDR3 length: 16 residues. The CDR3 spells CASSLASTDSSYEQYF. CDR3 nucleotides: TGTGCCAGCAGCTTAGCGTCGACGGATTCCTCCTACGAGCAGTACTTC. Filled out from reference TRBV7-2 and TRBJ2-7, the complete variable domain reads GAGVSQSPSNKVTEKGKDVELRCDPISGHTALYWYRQSLGQGLEFLIYFQGNSAPDKSGLPSDRFSAERTGGSVSTLTIQRTQQEDSAVYLCASSLASTDSSYEQYFGPGTRLTVT.

CDR3 DNA sequence: TGTGCCAGCAGCCCCACCCTAGTTCGAGACTATGGCTACACCTTC. It codes for CASSPTLVRDYGYTF. This sequence joins TRBV7-6 and TRBJ1-2, with D unresolved. Germline V CDR1 and CDR2: SGHVS, FNYEAQ. Trimming removed 5 bases from V and 3 bases from J, with 16 bases in between. This CDR3 has 15 residues.

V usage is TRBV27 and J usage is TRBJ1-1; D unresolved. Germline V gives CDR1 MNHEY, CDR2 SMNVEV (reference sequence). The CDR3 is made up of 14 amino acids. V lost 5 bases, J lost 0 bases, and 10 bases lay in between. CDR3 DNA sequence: TGTGCCAGCAGTCCGTTCCAGGTGAACACTGAAGCTTTCTTT. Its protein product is CASSPFQVNTEAFF.

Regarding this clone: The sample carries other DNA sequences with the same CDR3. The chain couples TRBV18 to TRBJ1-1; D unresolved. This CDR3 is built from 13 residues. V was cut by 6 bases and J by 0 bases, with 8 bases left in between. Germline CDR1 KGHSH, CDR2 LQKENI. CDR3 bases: TGTGCCAGCTCCCCCCTAGTGAACACTGAAGCTTTCTTT. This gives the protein CASSPLVNTEAFF. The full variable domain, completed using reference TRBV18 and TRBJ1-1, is NAGVMQNPRHLVRRRGQEARLRCSPMKGHSHVYWYRQLPEEGLKFMVYLQKENIIDESGMPKERFSAEFPKEGPSILRIQQVVRGDSAAYFCASSPLVNTEAFFGQGTRLTVV.